A single T cell receptor (beta chain) is shown here with its context. Its antigen is not identified. This record comes from a study of graft-versus-host responses after intestinal transplantation. Study in general: The whole recipient group had anti-thymocyte globulin induction followed by tacrolimus and steroids for roughly three years.

Sequencing used immunoSEQ multiplex PCR; TCRdb keeps in-frame clones, though not all of them. Here the sample spans 100,000 or so clones, about 93% being singletons. This CDR3 is built from 13 residues. V was pared by 6 bases and J by 6 bases, with 14 bases between. The germline V gene has CDR1 ENHRY and CDR2 SYGVKD. General observations from the study: Patients who carried graft-donor T cell macrochimerism also had high graft-versus-host to host-versus-graft clonal ratios in their allografts. Among recipient marrow samples, GvH clones were found; some appeared first in ileum or blood. HvG clone declines early post-transplant were associated with peak circulating GvH levels.

The rearrangement joins TRBV10-3 to TRBJ1-2; D might be TRBD1 (5 bases). The TCR comes from a human donor who was the organ donor for an intestinal transplant. Sequenced here: unstimulated CD8+ T cells sorted from spleen or lymph node cells, sampled before transplant. The CDR3 reads CAISSGGVDGYTF. The CDR3 DNA is TGTGCCATCAGCTCGGGGGGGGTCGATGGCTACACCTTC.